This entry concerns a single T cell receptor (beta chain). Germline V gene sequence: CDR1 SGHAT, CDR2 FQNNGV. Deletions cut 0 bases from V and 0 bases from J, with 9 bases between. This CDR3 region has 16 residues. This entry comes from a study of cytotoxic CD8 clonotypes in ibrutinib-treated CLL. Study context: There were, on average, 255,043 productive templates and tens of thousands of productive rearrangements per sample.

Assay: immunoSEQ multiplex PCR; the TCRdb copy retains only in-frame clones and omits some. The table includes roughly 250,000 clones, 70% detected once. The source of this sequence is a human donor with chronic lymphocytic leukemia. Sequenced material: PBMCs, taken after 24 months of ibrutinib treatment. The chain combines TRBV11-2 with TRBJ2-1; D may be TRBD1 or TRBD2 (5 bases each). CDR3 loop: CASSLDLGTSYNEQFF. DNA for the CDR3: TGTGCCAGCAGCTTAGACTTGGGGACCTCCTACAATGAGCAGTTCTTC.